The rows below give T cell receptor beta chains drawn from one sample of a study of vaccination effects on CD4 cells after COVID-19. No antigen has been assigned to these receptors. The method was immunoSEQ multiplex PCR; TCRdb's version includes in-frame clones alone and lacks a portion of them. Counted here are around 65,000 clones, roughly 72% occurring once; the ten biggest clones make up less than 1.5%. The material sequenced was CD4+ T cells from PBMCs cultured with HCoV-229E spike peptides, taken after COVID-19 vaccination. The receptors originated from a human donor who received a COVID-19 vaccine. The CDR3 runs from the conserved cysteine through the conserved F or W. Fields, in order: D gene, J gene, V gene, clone size, CDR3 protein, CDR3 DNA. D genes are given only for firm matches. For some rows the clone size is stated as once, few or many, or as a class when expanded; others skip it.

d_call: -; j_call: TRBJ1-3; v_call: TRBV19; clone_size: few; cdr3_aa: CASSKGSGNTIYF; cdr3_nt: TGTGCCAGTAGTAAAGGATCTGGAAACACCATATATTTT
d_call: TRBD1; j_call: TRBJ1-4; v_call: TRBV7-8; clone_size: few; cdr3_aa: CASSLLPGGAANEKLFF; cdr3_nt: TGTGCCAGCAGCTTATTGCCAGGGGGCGCCGCTAATGAAAAACTGTTTTTT
d_call: -; j_call: TRBJ2-2; v_call: TRBV27; clone_size: -; cdr3_aa: CASRGGGSSNTGELFF; cdr3_nt: TGTGCCAGCAGAGGCGGAGGATCCTCGAACACCGGGGAGCTGTTTTTT
d_call: -; j_call: TRBJ1-5; v_call: TRBV21-1; clone_size: few; cdr3_aa: CASSMQMISNQPQHF; cdr3_nt: TGTGCCAGCAGCATGCAGATGATCAGCAATCAGCCCCAGCATTTT
d_call: -; j_call: TRBJ2-5; v_call: TRBV18; clone_size: -; cdr3_aa: CASSPSETQYF; cdr3_nt: TGTGCCAGCTCACCCTCGGAGACCCAGTACTTC
d_call: TRBD2; j_call: TRBJ2-1; v_call: TRBV7-3; clone_size: -; cdr3_aa: CASSPLGAGGDNEQFF; cdr3_nt: TGTGCCAGCAGCCCCCTCGGAGCGGGGGGGGACAATGAGCAGTTCTTC
d_call: TRBD1; j_call: TRBJ2-5; v_call: TRBV11-1; clone_size: -; cdr3_aa: CASSLARGLQETQYF; cdr3_nt: TGTGCCAGCAGCTTGGCCAGGGGGCTCCAAGAGACCCAGTACTTC
d_call: TRBD1; j_call: TRBJ1-4; v_call: TRBV5-4; clone_size: -; cdr3_aa: CASSLGAPGQGTWREKLFF; cdr3_nt: TGTGCCAGCAGCTTGGGGGCACCGGGACAGGGGACTTGGCGTGAAAAACTGTTTTTT
d_call: TRBD2; j_call: TRBJ2-3; v_call: TRBV24-1; clone_size: -; cdr3_aa: CATSDLTSGGRLRFTDTQYF; cdr3_nt: TGTGCCACCAGTGATTTAACTAGCGGGGGGCGGTTACGCTTCACAGATACGCAGTATTTT
d_call: -; j_call: TRBJ1-2; v_call: TRBV6-2/TRBV6-3; clone_size: -; cdr3_aa: CASSDRASRGLTF; cdr3_nt: TGTGCCAGCAGTGACCGGGCCTCAAGGGGCCTCACCTTC
d_call: -; j_call: TRBJ2-1; v_call: TRBV15; clone_size: -; cdr3_aa: CATSASLGEGYNEQFF; cdr3_nt: TGTGCCACCAGCGCCTCCCTGGGCGAAGGCTACAATGAGCAGTTCTTC
d_call: TRBD2; j_call: TRBJ2-1; v_call: TRBV5-1; clone_size: -; cdr3_aa: CASSLGPLQAGGRNEQFF; cdr3_nt: TGCGCCAGCAGCTTGGGGCCCCTCCAAGCGGGGGGTCGTAATGAGCAGTTCTTC
d_call: -; j_call: TRBJ1-1; v_call: TRBV18; clone_size: -; cdr3_aa: CASSSTANTEAFF; cdr3_nt: TGTGCCAGCTCGTCGACAGCTAACACTGAAGCTTTCTTT
d_call: -; j_call: TRBJ1-2; v_call: TRBV6-4; clone_size: -; cdr3_aa: CASSDDGERTGYTF; cdr3_nt: TGTGCCAGCAGTGACGACGGGGAAAGAACGGGCTACACCTTC
d_call: -; j_call: TRBJ2-3; v_call: TRBV5-1; clone_size: -; cdr3_aa: CASSEGGTRTDTQYF; cdr3_nt: TGCGCCAGCAGCGAGGGTGGGACACGCACAGATACGCAGTATTTT
d_call: -; j_call: TRBJ1-5; v_call: TRBV7-8; clone_size: -; cdr3_aa: CASSRNRDQPQHF; cdr3_nt: TGTGCCAGCAGCCGTAACAGGGACCAGCCCCAGCATTTT
d_call: -; j_call: TRBJ1-4; v_call: TRBV6-6; clone_size: -; cdr3_aa: CASSYSGTGNEKLFF; cdr3_nt: TGTGCCAGCAGTTACTCCGGGACGGGCAATGAAAAACTGTTTTTT
d_call: -; j_call: TRBJ2-3; v_call: TRBV7-8; clone_size: -; cdr3_aa: CASSRAGGGTDTQYF; cdr3_nt: TGTGCCAGCAGCCGAGCAGGAGGGGGCACAGATACGCAGTATTTT
d_call: -; j_call: TRBJ1-5; v_call: TRBV6-2/TRBV6-3; clone_size: -; cdr3_aa: CASSPGTSRQPQHF; cdr3_nt: TGTGCCAGCAGCCCCGGGACTTCGCGGCAGCCCCAGCATTTT
d_call: -; j_call: TRBJ2-6; v_call: TRBV7-3; clone_size: -; cdr3_aa: CASSSTSGANVLTF; cdr3_nt: TGTGCCAGCAGCTCCACCTCTGGGGCCAACGTCCTGACTTTC
d_call: TRBD1; j_call: TRBJ1-2; v_call: TRBV5-1; clone_size: few; cdr3_aa: CASSIGQGYGYTF; cdr3_nt: TGCGCCAGCAGCATCGGACAGGGGTATGGCTACACCTTC
d_call: -; j_call: TRBJ1-3; v_call: TRBV30; clone_size: -; cdr3_aa: CAEGLGNTIYF; cdr3_nt: TGTGCCGAAGGCTTGGGAAACACCATATATTTT
d_call: -; j_call: TRBJ1-3; v_call: TRBV4-1; clone_size: -; cdr3_aa: CASSQEGGPGNTIYF; cdr3_nt: TGCGCCAGCAGCCAAGAGGGGGGTCCTGGAAACACCATATATTTT
d_call: TRBD1; j_call: TRBJ2-1; v_call: TRBV24-1; clone_size: -; cdr3_aa: CATGGQGVEQFF; cdr3_nt: TGTGCCACCGGGGGACAGGGCGTCGAGCAGTTCTTC
d_call: -; j_call: TRBJ1-2; v_call: TRBV21-1; clone_size: -; cdr3_aa: CASSNRTGGVNGYTF; cdr3_nt: TGTGCCAGCAGCAACCGGACAGGGGGGGTAAATGGCTACACCTTC
d_call: -; j_call: TRBJ2-1; v_call: TRBV5-1; clone_size: -; cdr3_aa: CASSLQPTIGASYNEQFF; cdr3_nt: TGCGCCAGCAGCTTACAGCCGACTATCGGGGCCTCCTACAATGAGCAGTTCTTC
d_call: -; j_call: TRBJ1-6; v_call: TRBV2; clone_size: -; cdr3_aa: CASSTTGIGSPLHF; cdr3_nt: TGTGCCAGCAGCACCACCGGTATAGGTTCACCCCTCCACTTT
d_call: -; j_call: TRBJ1-5; v_call: TRBV6-2/TRBV6-3; clone_size: -; cdr3_aa: CASSDRKEPNQPQHF; cdr3_nt: TGTGCCAGCAGCGACAGGAAAGAGCCCAATCAGCCCCAGCATTTT
d_call: TRBD1; j_call: TRBJ2-2; v_call: TRBV18; clone_size: -; cdr3_aa: CASSLGTGNTGELFF; cdr3_nt: TGTGCCAGCTCACTTGGGACAGGCAACACCGGGGAGCTGTTTTTT
d_call: TRBD1; j_call: TRBJ1-2; v_call: TRBV5-1; clone_size: few; cdr3_aa: CASSFIGQGSYGYTF; cdr3_nt: TGCGCCAGCAGCTTTATTGGACAGGGGAGCTATGGCTACACCTTC
d_call: -; j_call: TRBJ2-1; v_call: TRBV5-5; clone_size: -; cdr3_aa: CASSPTLPVEQFF; cdr3_nt: TGTGCCAGCAGCCCAACCCTTCCGGTTGAGCAGTTCTTC
d_call: -; j_call: TRBJ2-5; v_call: TRBV19; clone_size: -; cdr3_aa: CASTRRVGAETQYF; cdr3_nt: TGTGCCAGTACCCGGAGGGTGGGTGCCGAGACCCAGTACTTC
d_call: -; j_call: TRBJ2-1; v_call: TRBV7-3; clone_size: few; cdr3_aa: CASSLTGQDNEQFF; cdr3_nt: TGTGCCAGCAGCTTAACCGGACAAGACAATGAGCAGTTCTTC
d_call: -; j_call: TRBJ2-5; v_call: TRBV28; clone_size: -; cdr3_aa: CASSQPIQETQYF; cdr3_nt: TGTGCCAGCAGCCAACCCATCCAAGAGACCCAGTACTTC
d_call: -; j_call: TRBJ1-2; v_call: TRBV10-3; clone_size: -; cdr3_aa: CAISEAKGNRLGYTF; cdr3_nt: TGTGCCATCAGTGAGGCGAAGGGAAACCGTCTAGGCTACACCTTC
d_call: -; j_call: TRBJ1-2; v_call: TRBV29-1; clone_size: -; cdr3_aa: CSARRQGHGYTF; cdr3_nt: TGCAGCGCCCGCAGGCAGGGTCATGGCTACACCTTC
d_call: TRBD2; j_call: TRBJ2-5; v_call: TRBV7-8; clone_size: -; cdr3_aa: CASRQPGLAGQETQYF; cdr3_nt: TGTGCCAGCAGACAACCGGGACTAGCGGGCCAAGAGACCCAGTACTTC
d_call: -; j_call: TRBJ2-3; v_call: TRBV5-4; clone_size: -; cdr3_aa: CASSYSGITDTQYF; cdr3_nt: TGTGCCAGCAGCTATAGCGGAATCACAGATACGCAGTATTTT
d_call: -; j_call: TRBJ2-1; v_call: TRBV29-1; clone_size: once; cdr3_aa: CSVGEPGGGREQFF; cdr3_nt: TGCAGCGTGGGAGAGCCGGGGGGCGGTAGGGAGCAGTTCTTC
d_call: -; j_call: TRBJ2-2; v_call: TRBV12-3/TRBV12-4; clone_size: -; cdr3_aa: CASSSNTGELFF; cdr3_nt: TGTGCCAGCAGTTCAAACACCGGGGAGCTGTTTTTT
d_call: -; j_call: TRBJ2-5; v_call: TRBV18; clone_size: -; cdr3_aa: CASSLGFQETQYF; cdr3_nt: TGTGCCAGCTCACTCGGGTTTCAAGAGACCCAGTACTTC
d_call: TRBD1; j_call: TRBJ1-5; v_call: TRBV2; clone_size: -; cdr3_aa: CASRFGQGYNQPQHF; cdr3_nt: TGTGCCAGCAGATTTGGACAGGGGTACAATCAGCCCCAGCATTTT